A single sample is the source of the 28 T cell receptor beta chains below, sequenced in a study of radiotherapy plus CTLA-4 blockade in lung cancer. The data were produced by immunoSEQ multiplex PCR, yet TCRdb's version contains in-frame clones alone and is incomplete. The data contain over 85,000 clones, approximately 72% of them singletons. Source: peripheral blood, taken from a patient treated with radiotherapy plus ipilimumab. These receptors came from a human donor with non-small cell lung cancer who had a partial response to radiotherapy plus ipilimumab. Some clones in this sample may be carry-over from other donors' samples.

The chain combines TRBV18 with TRBJ2-6; 11 bases map to TRBD1. V lost 1 base to trimming and J lost 0 bases; unmatched junction nucleotides: 2. The germline V gene has CDR1 KGHSH and CDR2 LQKENI. This CDR3 is built from 18 residues. The CDR3 nucleotides read TGTGCCAGCTCACCACGGACAGGGGGCGGCTCTGGGGCCAACGTCCTGACTTTC. This codes for CASSPRTGGGSGANVLTF. Full variable domain (rest looked up from reference TRBV18 and TRBJ2-6): NAGVMQNPRHLVRRRGQEARLRCSPMKGHSHVYWYRQLPEEGLKFMVYLQKENIIDESGMPKERFSAEFPKEGPSILRIQQVVRGDSAAYFCASSPRTGGGSGANVLTFGAGSRLTVL.

This rearrangement joins TRBV27 to TRBJ2-1, with TRBD2 identical over 14 bases. The CDR3 covers 15 residues. V gave up 6 bases and J gave up 9 bases; unmatched junction bases: 7. From germline, CDR1 is MNHEY and CDR2 SMNVEV (reference sequence). The CDR3 coding sequence is TGTGCCAGCAGCGGGACTAGCGGGGGCCTCCGTGAGCAGTTCTTC. It encodes CASSGTSGGLREQFF.

The V gene is TRBV2, the J gene TRBJ2-1, with D hard to call. CDR3 length: 15 amino acids. The germline CDR1 and CDR2 sequences are SNHLY and FYNNEI. Trimming shortened V by 3 bases and J by 5 bases, and 14 bases separated the two germline ends. CDR3 nucleotides: TGTGCCAGCAGTGAGAACTCTAGGATCCACAATGAGCAGTTCTTC. Translated: CASSENSRIHNEQFF.

This sequence joins TRBV10-3 and TRBJ2-5; 13 bases agree with TRBD2. Trimming cost V 3 bases and J 2 bases; bases outside gene matches: 6. The CDR3 sequence is 17 residues long. Looked up from germline, CDR1 is ENHRY and CDR2 is SYGVKD. DNA for the CDR3: TGTGCCATCAGTGACCTCGGACTAGCGGGGGTTCAAGAGACCCAGTACTTC. It translates to CAISDLGLAGVQETQYF.

The chain uses TRBV30 and TRBJ1-5, with TRBD1 as a possible D gene (6 bases). The CDR3 totals 16 residues. V was trimmed by 2 bases and J by 2 bases, leaving 16 bases between them. In germline, CDR1 is GTSNPN, CDR2 SVGIG (reference sequence). In DNA form, the CDR3 reads TGTGCCTGGAGTTCAACAGGGTTTCGGCGCAATCAGCCCCAGCATTTT. Its translation is CAWSSTGFRRNQPQHF.

The V call is TRBV20-1, the J call TRBJ2-3, with D tentatively TRBD1 (5 bases). The CDR3 contains 11 residues. From germline, CDR1 is DFQATT and CDR2 SNEGSKA (reference sequence). V was trimmed by 5 bases and J by 4 bases, leaving 7 bases between them. DNA for the CDR3: TGCAGTGCTGGACAAGCAGATACGCAGTATTTT. Translating it yields CSAGQADTQYF.

The chain combines TRBV7-3 with TRBJ2-2, with D hard to call. From germline, CDR1 is SGHTA and CDR2 FQGTGA. The V end was cut by 0 bases, the J end by 5 bases, with 4 bases between. The CDR3 totals 13 residues. This CDR3 reads CASSLTYTGELFF. CDR3 bases: TGTGCCAGCAGCTTAACGTATACCGGGGAGCTGTTTTTT.

V gene TRBV7-8 combines with J gene TRBJ1-6; D call uncertain. The V and J ends lost 0 bases and 7 bases respectively, with 10 bases between them. From germline, CDR1 is SGHVS and CDR2 FQNEAQ. The CDR3 totals 15 residues. The DNA for the CDR3 is TGTGCCAGCAGCTTAGCTGAGACGGGGAATTCACCCCTCCACTTT. This gives the protein CASSLAETGNSPLHF. Supplemented by reference TRBV7-8 and TRBJ1-6, the full variable domain reads GAGVSQSPRYKVAKRGQDVALRCDPISGHVSLFWYQQALGQGPEFLTYFQNEAQLDKSGLPSDRFFAERPEGSVSTLKIQRTQQEDSAVYLCASSLAETGNSPLHFGNGTRLTVT.

A few counts support this clone. This chain joins TRBV28 and TRBJ2-6; 7 bases are shared with TRBD2. The J segment lost 0 bases and the V segment lost 7 bases, leaving 9 bases of the junction unmatched. Germline V gene lookup returns CDR1 MDHEN and CDR2 SYDVKM. CDR3 length: 17 amino acids. CDR3 in DNA: TGTGCCAGCATCCCAATGGGGGGGGGCTCTGGGGCCAACGTCCTGACTTTC. Its translation: CASIPMGGGSGANVLTF.

The CDR3 DNA is TGTGCAAGTCGCGGTAACAGGCTCTCTCAGCCGATTCATGGCTACACCTTC. Its protein is CASRGNRLSQPIHGYTF. The chain recombines TRBV12-2 with TRBJ1-2; the D call in the table, TRBD1, was not verified against the DNA. TRBV12-2 is listed as a pseudogene. The CDR3 runs to 17 residues.

This clone has a handful of counts. This chain links TRBV5-4 with TRBJ2-5, with D perhaps matching TRBD2 (5 bases). The CDR3 is made up of 14 amino acids. The germline V gene has CDR1 SGHNT and CDR2 YYREEE (reference sequence). Deletions cut 0 bases from V and 1 base from J, with 7 bases between. Here the CDR3 DNA reads TGTGCCAGCAGCTTGGTCGGGGTCCAAGAGACCCAGTACTTC. This encodes CASSLVGVQETQYF.

The chain joins TRBV6-5 to TRBJ2-7; D uncertain. Germline loops: CDR1 MNHEY, CDR2 SVGAGI. This CDR3 is 12 amino acids long. Trimming took 6 bases from V and 3 from J, leaving 9 bases between them. CDR3 sequence reads: CASSSVNYEQYF. The CDR3 region has the DNA TGTGCCAGCAGCAGCGTCAACTACGAGCAGTACTTC.

The V gene is TRBV7-2, the J gene TRBJ2-2; D ambiguous. The CDR3 sequence is 13 residues long. Germline lookup yields CDR1 SGHTA and CDR2 FQGNSA. Trimming removed 4 bases at V and 6 bases at J, with 9 bases between. DNA for the CDR3: TGTGCCAGCAGCTCCGCGCGTCCCGGGGAGCTGTTTTTT. It is translated as CASSSARPGELFF. The full variable domain, its missing parts supplied by reference TRBV7-2 and TRBJ2-2, is GAGVSQSPSNKVTEKGKDVELRCDPISGHTALYWYRQSLGQGLEFLIYFQGNSAPDKSGLPSDRFSAERTGGSVSTLTIQRTQQEDSAVYLCASSSARPGELFFGEGSRLTVL.

In DNA, the CDR3 is TGCGCCAGCAGCTTGGCCGGTACCACCGGGGAGCTGTTTTTT. Translating it yields CASSLAGTTGELFF. The chain carries TRBV5-1 and TRBJ2-2; D call uncertain. Germline lookup yields CDR1 SGHRS and CDR2 YFSETQ. The V gene lost 0 bases and the J gene lost 4 bases, with 7 bases spanning the gap. The CDR3 has 14 residues.

The chain employs TRBV2 and TRBJ2-3; TRBD2 matches 12 bases. The CDR3 consists of 15 residues. The V and J ends lost 4 bases and 5 bases, in that order; junction bases with no gene match: 4. Looked up from germline, CDR1 is SNHLY and CDR2 is FYNNEI. The CDR3 DNA follows: TGTGCCAGCAGTGTCCAGACTAGCGGGGGAGATACGCAGTATTTT. Its protein is CASSVQTSGGDTQYF.

In DNA form, the CDR3 reads TGTGCCAGCAGCTTTGGTGGAGCTAGCGGGGGGGCCGTTGAGCAGTTCTTC. This codes for CASSFGGASGGAVEQFF. The chain has TRBV5-4 and TRBJ2-1; 12 bases agree with TRBD2. This CDR3 has 17 amino acids. The germline V gene encodes CDR1 SGHNT and CDR2 YYREEE (reference sequence). The ends lost 2 bases at V and 9 bases at J; junction bases unmatched: 12.

Comment on this clone: A read error may produce the germline difference seen at one junction end. CDR3 coding DNA: TGTGCCAGTAGTATTTGGGGGGAGGCCGGGGAGCTGCTTTTT. Protein product: CASSIWGEAGELLF. The chain carries TRBV19 and TRBJ2-2; tentative D call: TRBD2 (6 bases). CDR3 length equals 14 residues. The germline CDR1 and CDR2 sequences are LNHDA and SQIVND (reference sequence).

The CDR3 DNA is TGTGCCAGCAGCTCCACAGTGAACACTGAAGCTTTCTTT. Its protein is CASSSTVNTEAFF. The rearrangement uses TRBV6-6 and TRBJ1-1; D remains ambiguous. Trimming pared 6 bases from V and 0 bases from J, leaving 8 bases between. CDR3 length equals 13 residues. In germline, CDR1 is MNHNY, CDR2 SVGAGI (reference sequence).

The V call is TRBV9, the J call TRBJ1-1; D remains ambiguous. With 4 bases removed from V and 5 bases from J, the gap between germline ends came to 18 bases. Germline V CDR1 and CDR2: SGDLS, YYNGEE. This CDR3 has 15 amino acids. This CDR3 is CASSPLGREGTEAFF. The CDR3 coding sequence is TGTGCCAGCAGCCCCCTCGGACGGGAAGGGACTGAAGCTTTCTTT.

The gene calls are TRBV27 and TRBJ2-3, with 10 bases matching TRBD1. Germline V gene lookup returns CDR1 MNHEY and CDR2 SMNVEV (reference sequence). The CDR3 is 15 amino acids. Unmatched junction bases numbered 4, after V lost 6 bases and J lost 1 base. The CDR3 here is CASSDRGLGTDTQYF. The CDR3, as DNA: TGTGCCAGCAGCGACAGGGGGCTGGGCACAGATACGCAGTATTTT.

This chain uses TRBV6-5 with TRBJ1-1, with unresolved D. In germline, CDR1 is MNHEY, CDR2 SVGAGI. The CDR3 extends over 14 amino acids. V dropped 5 bases and J dropped 1 base, with 11 bases sitting between them. This chain's CDR3 is CASSSPGSNTEAFF. Written as DNA, the CDR3 is TGTGCCAGCAGTAGTCCAGGATCGAACACTGAAGCTTTCTTT.

In its sample, this clone was seen once. The J gene is TRBJ2-7, the V gene TRBV7-2, with D tentatively TRBD1 (5 bases). The germline CDR1 and CDR2 sequences are SGHTA and FQGNSA. V lost 4 bases to trimming and J lost 0 bases, with 10 bases between them. CDR3 length: 14 residues. The DNA of the CDR3 is TGTGCCAGCAGCTACCAGGGTAGCTCCTACGAGCAGTACTTC. This codes for CASSYQGSSYEQYF.

The table lists this clone with a few counts. This chain uses TRBV6-5 with TRBJ2-7; TRBD1 agrees at 7 bases. The germline V gene encodes CDR1 MNHEY and CDR2 SVGAGI. J was trimmed by 4 bases and V by 5 bases; bases with no gene match: 11. This CDR3 comprises 15 residues. The CDR3 DNA reads TGTGCCAGCAGTAAGGGACAGCCCTCTAGGTACGAGCAGTACTTC. Amino acids: CASSKGQPSRYEQYF.

As for this clone: Other DNA variants within this sample encode the same CDR3. The chain uses TRBV11-3 and TRBJ2-1; 11 positions match TRBD2. The CDR3 contains 12 residues. The trim removed 2 bases at V and 12 bases at J, leaving 0 bases unmatched. Germline V lookup: CDR1 SGHNT, CDR2 YENEEA. The CDR3 DNA sequence: TGTGCCAGCAGCTTACTAGCGGGGGGGCAGTTCTTC. This gives the protein CASSLLAGGQFF. Using reference TRBV11-3 and TRBJ2-1 for the parts outside the CDR3, the full variable domain is EAGVVQSPRYKIIEKKQPVAFWCNPISGHNTLYWYLQNLGQGPELLIRYENEEAVDDSQLPKDRFSAERLKGVDSTLKIQPAELGDSAVYLCASSLLAGGQFFGPGTRLTVL.

This chain uses TRBV28 with TRBJ2-1; TRBD1 aligns across 7 bases. Trimming took 5 bases from V and 9 from J; bases not matched to a gene: 13. The germline V gene encodes CDR1 MDHEN and CDR2 SYDVKM. The CDR3 has 15 amino acids. The CDR3 coding sequence is TGTGCCAGCAGTGGAACAGGGGTAGGTTTTTTTGAGCAGTTCTTC. Residues: CASSGTGVGFFEQFF.

V is TRBV4-1 and J is TRBJ1-2; D uncertain. Per germline, CDR1 MGHRA and CDR2 YSYEKL. The germline V and J ends were trimmed by 1 base and 2 bases, with 8 bases remaining between them. The CDR3 is 14 residues long. The CDR3 reads CASSQGQFNYGYTF. Here the CDR3 DNA reads TGCGCCAGCAGCCAAGGGCAGTTCAACTATGGCTACACCTTC.

The chain is built from TRBV5-1 and TRBJ2-3, with D maybe TRBD1 (8 bases). The ends were cut back, 0 bases at V and 9 bases at J, with 23 bases in the middle. The CDR3 has 17 residues. Per the germline V gene, CDR1 is SGHRS and CDR2 is YFSETQ. The CDR3 DNA follows: TGCGCCAGCAGCTTGGCTTGGACAGGGCCGTCGGGGGGAACGCAGTATTTT. Its protein is CASSLAWTGPSGGTQYF.

The chain carries TRBV7-2 and TRBJ2-3, with 14 positions matching TRBD2. This CDR3 is built from 17 residues. The V gene's germline CDR1 is SGHTA and CDR2 FQGNSA. J gave up 2 bases and V 5 bases, and 6 bases lay outside the gene matches. CDR3 sequence reads: CASSPRTSGGYTDTQYF. The CDR3 DNA is TGTGCCAGCAGCCCCCGGACTAGCGGGGGGTACACAGATACGCAGTATTTT. Variable domain in full (rest from reference TRBV7-2 and TRBJ2-3): GAGVSQSPSNKVTEKGKDVELRCDPISGHTALYWYRQSLGQGLEFLIYFQGNSAPDKSGLPSDRFSAERTGGSVSTLTIQRTQQEDSAVYLCASSPRTSGGYTDTQYFGPGTRLTVL.